The clone carrying this T cell receptor beta chain was counted between two and nine times. What it binds is unknown. Looked up from germline, CDR1 is SGDLS and CDR2 is YYNGEE. V was cut by 3 bases and J by 6 bases, with 12 bases left in between. This CDR3 spans 14 amino acids. This sample is part of a study of CD8+ T cells in alopecia areata. Sample treatment: oral pan-JAK inhibitor, 5-10 mg twice daily. Study-wide points: Persistence in scalp and blood during tofacitinib was observed for many expanded lesional clones.

TCR sequencing used cDNA made by reverse transcription of extracted RNA. The method was immunoSEQ multiplex PCR; TCRdb's version includes in-frame clones alone and lacks a portion of them. This sample has around 120,000 clones, with 58% found just once. This clonotype originated in a human donor with alopecia areata. The material was CD8+ T cells sorted from blood, obtained at week 4, from a patient treated with tofacitinib. The V gene is TRBV9, the J gene TRBJ1-4; no clear D gene. CDR3 loop: CASSASGADEKLFF. CDR3 nucleotide sequence: TGTGCCAGCAGCGCGTCCGGAGCGGATGAAAAACTGTTTTTT.